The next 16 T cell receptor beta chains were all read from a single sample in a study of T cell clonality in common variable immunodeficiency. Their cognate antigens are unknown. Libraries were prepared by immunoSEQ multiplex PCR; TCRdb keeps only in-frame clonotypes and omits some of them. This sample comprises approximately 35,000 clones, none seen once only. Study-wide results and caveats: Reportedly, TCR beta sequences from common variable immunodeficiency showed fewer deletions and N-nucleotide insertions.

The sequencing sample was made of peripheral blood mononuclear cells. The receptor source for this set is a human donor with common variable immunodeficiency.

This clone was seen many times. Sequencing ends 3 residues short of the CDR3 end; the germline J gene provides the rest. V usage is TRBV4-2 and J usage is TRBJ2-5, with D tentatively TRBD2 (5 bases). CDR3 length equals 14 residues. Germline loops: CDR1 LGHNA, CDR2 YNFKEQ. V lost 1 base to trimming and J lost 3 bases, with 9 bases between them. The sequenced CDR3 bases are TGTGCCAGCAGCCAAGCGGGGTCAGAAGAGACC. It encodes CASSQAGSEET. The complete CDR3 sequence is CASSQAGSEETQYF.

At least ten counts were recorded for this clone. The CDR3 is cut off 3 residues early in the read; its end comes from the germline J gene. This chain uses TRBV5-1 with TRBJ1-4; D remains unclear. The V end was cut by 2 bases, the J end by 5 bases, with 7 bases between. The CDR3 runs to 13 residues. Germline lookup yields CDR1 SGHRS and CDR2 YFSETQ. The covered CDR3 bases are TGCGCCAGCAGCTTAGACGGGAATGAAAAA. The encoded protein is CASSLDGNEK. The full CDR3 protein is CASSLDGNEKLFF.

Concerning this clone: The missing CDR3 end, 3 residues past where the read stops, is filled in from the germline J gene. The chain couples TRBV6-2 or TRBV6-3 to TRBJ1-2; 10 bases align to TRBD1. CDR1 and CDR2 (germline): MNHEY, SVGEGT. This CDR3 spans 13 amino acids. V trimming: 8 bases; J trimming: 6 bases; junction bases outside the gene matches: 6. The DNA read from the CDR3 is TGTGCCAGCCGACAGGGGGCTATAAATGGC. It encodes CASRQGAING. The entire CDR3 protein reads CASRQGAINGYTF.

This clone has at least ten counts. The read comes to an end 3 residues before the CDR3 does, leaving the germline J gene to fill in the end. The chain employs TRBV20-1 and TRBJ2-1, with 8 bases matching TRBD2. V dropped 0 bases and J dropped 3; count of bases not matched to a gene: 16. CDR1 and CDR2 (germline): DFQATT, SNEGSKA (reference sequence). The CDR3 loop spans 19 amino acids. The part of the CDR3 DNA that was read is TGCAGTGCTAGAGATATGCTCCCGCCCGGGACTAGGGACTACAATGAG. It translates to CSARDMLPPGTRDYNE. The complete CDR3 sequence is CSARDMLPPGTRDYNEQFF.

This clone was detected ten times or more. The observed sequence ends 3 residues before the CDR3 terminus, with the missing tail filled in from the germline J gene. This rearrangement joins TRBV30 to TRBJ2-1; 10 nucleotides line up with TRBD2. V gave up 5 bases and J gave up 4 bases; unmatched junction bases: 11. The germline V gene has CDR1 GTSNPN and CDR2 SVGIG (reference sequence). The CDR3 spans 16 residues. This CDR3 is CAWAPLAGAEYNEQFF. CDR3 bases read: TGTGCCTGGGCCCCTCTAGCGGGAGCGGAATACAATGAG.

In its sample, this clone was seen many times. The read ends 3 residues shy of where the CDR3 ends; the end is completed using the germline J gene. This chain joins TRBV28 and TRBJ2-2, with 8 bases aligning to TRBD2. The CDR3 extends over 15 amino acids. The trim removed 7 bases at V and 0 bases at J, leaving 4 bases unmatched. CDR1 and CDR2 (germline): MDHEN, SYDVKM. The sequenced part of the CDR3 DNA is TGTGCCAGCAACCTTAGCGGGGCGAACACCGGGGAG. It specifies CASNLSGANTGE. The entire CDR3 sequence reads CASNLSGANTGELFF.

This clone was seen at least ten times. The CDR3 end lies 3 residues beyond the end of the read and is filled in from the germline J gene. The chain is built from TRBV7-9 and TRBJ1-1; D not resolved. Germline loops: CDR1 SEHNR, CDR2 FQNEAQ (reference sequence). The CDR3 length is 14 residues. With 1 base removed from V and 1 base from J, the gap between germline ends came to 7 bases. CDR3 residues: CASSLELPNTEAFF. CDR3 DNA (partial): TGTGCCAGCAGCTTAGAACTGCCGAACACTGAA.

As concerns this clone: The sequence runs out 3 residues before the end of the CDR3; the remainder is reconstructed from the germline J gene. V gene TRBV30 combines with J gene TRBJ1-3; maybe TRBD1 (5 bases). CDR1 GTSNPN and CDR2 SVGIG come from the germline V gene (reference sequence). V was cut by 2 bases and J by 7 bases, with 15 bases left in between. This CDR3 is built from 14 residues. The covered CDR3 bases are TGTGCCTGGAGTCCGTCCTCTAAGGGGAACACC. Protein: CAWSPSSKGNT. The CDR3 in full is CAWSPSSKGNTIYF.

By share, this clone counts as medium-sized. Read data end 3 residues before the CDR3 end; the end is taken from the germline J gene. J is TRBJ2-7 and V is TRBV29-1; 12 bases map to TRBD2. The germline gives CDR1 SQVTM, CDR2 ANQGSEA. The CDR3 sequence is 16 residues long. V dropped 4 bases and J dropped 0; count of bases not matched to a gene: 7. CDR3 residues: CSVVGTSGGSSYEQYF. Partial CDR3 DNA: TGCAGCGTTGTGGGAACTAGCGGGGGGAGCTCCTACGAG.

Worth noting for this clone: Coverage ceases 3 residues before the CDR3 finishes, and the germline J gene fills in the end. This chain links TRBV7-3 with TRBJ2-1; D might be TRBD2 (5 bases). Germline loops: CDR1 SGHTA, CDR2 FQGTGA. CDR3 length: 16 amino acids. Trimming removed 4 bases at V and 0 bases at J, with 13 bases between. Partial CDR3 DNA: TGTGCCAGCAGCTCCGCCGGGGTGAGCTCCTACAATGAG. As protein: CASSSAGVSSYNE. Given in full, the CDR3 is CASSSAGVSSYNEQFF.

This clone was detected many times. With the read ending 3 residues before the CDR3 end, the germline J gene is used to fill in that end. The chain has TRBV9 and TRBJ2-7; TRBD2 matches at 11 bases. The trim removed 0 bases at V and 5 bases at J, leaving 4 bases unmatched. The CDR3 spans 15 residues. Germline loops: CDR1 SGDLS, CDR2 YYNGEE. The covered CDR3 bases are TGTGCCAGCAGCGTAGTTACTAGCGGGAGAAACGAG. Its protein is CASSVVTSGRNE. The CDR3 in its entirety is CASSVVTSGRNEQYF.

This CDR3 reads CASSLDSCTDTQYF. The CDR3 DNA, read in part, is TGTGCCAGCAGCTTGGACAGCTGCACAGATACG. V and J are TRBV7-9 and TRBJ2-3, with D perhaps TRBD1 (6 bases). The sequenced fragment ends 3 residues before the CDR3 boundary, so the rest is inferred from the germline J gene. In germline, CDR1 is SEHNR, CDR2 FQNEAQ (reference sequence). Trimming cost V 3 bases and J 1 base, with 8 bases left between them. The CDR3 spans 14 residues.

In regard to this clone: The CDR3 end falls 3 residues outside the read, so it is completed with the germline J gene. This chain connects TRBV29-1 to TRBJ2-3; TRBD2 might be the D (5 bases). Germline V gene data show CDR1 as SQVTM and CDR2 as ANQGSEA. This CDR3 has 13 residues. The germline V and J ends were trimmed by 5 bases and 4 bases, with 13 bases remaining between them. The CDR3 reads CSVTPMRADTQYF. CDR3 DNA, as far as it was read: TGCAGCGTTACGCCCATGAGGGCAGATACG.

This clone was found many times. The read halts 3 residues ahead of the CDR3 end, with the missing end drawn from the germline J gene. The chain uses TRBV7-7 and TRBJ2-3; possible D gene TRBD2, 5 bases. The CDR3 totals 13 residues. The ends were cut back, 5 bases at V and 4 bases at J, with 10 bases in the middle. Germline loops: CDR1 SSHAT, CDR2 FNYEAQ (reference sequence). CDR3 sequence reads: CASSRTGADTQYF. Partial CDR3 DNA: TGTGCCAGCAGCCGAACCGGGGCAGATACG.

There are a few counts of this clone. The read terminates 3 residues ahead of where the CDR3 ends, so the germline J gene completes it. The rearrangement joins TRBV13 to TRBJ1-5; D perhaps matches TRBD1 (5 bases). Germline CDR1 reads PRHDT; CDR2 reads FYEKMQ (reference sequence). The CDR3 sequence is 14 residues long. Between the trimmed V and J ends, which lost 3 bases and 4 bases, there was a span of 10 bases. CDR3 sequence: CASSFRQNNQPQHF. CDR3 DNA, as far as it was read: TGTGCCAGCAGCTTTAGACAGAATAATCAGCCC.

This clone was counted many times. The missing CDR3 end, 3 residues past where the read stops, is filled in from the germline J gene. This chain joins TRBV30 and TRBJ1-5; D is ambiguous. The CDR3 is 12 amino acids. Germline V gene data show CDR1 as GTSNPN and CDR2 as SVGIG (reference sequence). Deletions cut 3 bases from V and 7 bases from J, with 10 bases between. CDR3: CAWSGESQPQHF. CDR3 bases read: TGTGCCTGGAGCGGGGAATCCCAGCCC. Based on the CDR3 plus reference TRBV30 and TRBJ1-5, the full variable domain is SQTIHQWPATLVQPVGSPLSLECTVEGTSNPNLYWYRQAAGRGLQLLFYSVGIGQISSEVPQNLSASRPQDRQFILSSKKLLLSDSGFYLCAWSGESQPQHFGDGTRLSIL.